A selection of T cell receptor beta chains follows, all from one sample in a study of a mutant IDH1 vaccine in newly diagnosed glioma. Clones were read by immunoSEQ multiplex PCR, and TCRdb kept only the in-frame ones, dropping some. The table includes about 13,000 clones, around three quarters detected once. No antigen is known for these receptors. The source material was PBMCs, sampled from a glioma patient whose treatment included an IDH1 peptide vaccine. The receptors originated from a woman aged 35 to 49 with glioma. The CDR3 runs from the conserved cysteine through the conserved F or W. The order of the fields is clone size, V gene, J gene, D gene, CDR3 length, CDR3 DNA, CDR3 protein. D genes are given only for firm matches. The listing skips clone size in some rows; elsewhere it reads once, few, many or a size class.

>NA|TRBV6-5|TRBJ2-7|NA|14
TGTGCCAGCAGTTACAGTAGACAGAACTACGAGCAGTACTTC
CASSYSRQNYEQYF
>NA|TRBV28|TRBJ1-2|NA|12
TGTGCCAGCGACGCAGGGCGTAGCGGCTACACCTTC
CASDAGRSGYTF
>NA|TRBV6-6|TRBJ1-3|TRBD1|16
TGTGCCAGCAGTTACCGGCCCACAGGGGCCGGAAACACCATATATTTT
CASSYRPTGAGNTIYF
>NA|TRBV5-1|TRBJ1-2|NA|12
TGCGCCAGCAGCTTGGAGGCAGTGGGCTACACCTTC
CASSLEAVGYTF
>NA|TRBV6-5|TRBJ1-2|NA|10
TGTGCCAGCAAAGGGGATGGCTACACCTTC
CASKGDGYTF
>NA|TRBV5-4|TRBJ1-2|NA|13
TGTGCCAGCCGAGATCTTTGGGGTCCTGGCTACACCTTC
CASRDLWGPGYTF
>NA|TRBV4-3|TRBJ2-1|TRBD2|20
TGCGCCAGCAGCCAAGAAGCTTCCGGGACTAGCGCGACCTACAACAATGAGCAGTTCTTC
CASSQEASGTSATYNNEQFF
>NA|TRBV5-5|TRBJ2-3|NA|14
TGTGCCAGCAGCCTGAAGGGGGGCGCAGATACGCAGTATTTT
CASSLKGGADTQYF
>NA|TRBV27|TRBJ2-7|NA|14
TGTGCCAGCAGTTTATCGACGGGGAGATACGAGCAGTACTTC
CASSLSTGRYEQYF
>NA|TRBV7-9|TRBJ2-3|NA|17
TGTGCCAGCAGACTATTCCCTGGGCCTCAAGGCACAGATACGCAGTATTTT
CASRLFPGPQGTDTQYF
>NA|TRBV7-8|TRBJ2-1|TRBD2|14
TGTGCCAGCAGCCCAAAGCGGGAGGTGGATGAGCAGTTCTTC
CASSPKREVDEQFF
>NA|TRBV7-9|TRBJ1-2|TRBD1|12
TGTGCCAGTGAGGACAGGGCCTATGGCTACACCTTC
CASEDRAYGYTF
>NA|TRBV28|TRBJ2-7|TRBD2|14
TGTGCCAGCAGCGGTCGGACTAGTATGGCCGAGCAGTACTTC
CASSGRTSMAEQYF
>NA|TRBV29-1|TRBJ1-2|NA|17
TGCAGCGTTGAGGTTATCCAGGGACCCTTTACTAACTATGGCTACACCTTC
CSVEVIQGPFTNYGYTF
>once|TRBV6-5|TRBJ2-7|NA|14
TGTGCCAGCAGTTACGGCAGGGGAGGCTACGAGCAGTACTTC
CASSYGRGGYEQYF
>NA|TRBV11-2|TRBJ2-1|NA|13
TGTGCCAGCAGCTTAGAGGGTAACAATGAGCAGTTCTTC
CASSLEGNNEQFF
>NA|TRBV27|TRBJ2-7|TRBD1|15
TGTGCCAGCAGTAAACGACAGGGGTACCTCGGCGAGCAGTACTTC
CASSKRQGYLGEQYF
>once|TRBV30|TRBJ1-2|NA|13
TGTGCCTGGAGGGAGGGTGGTAACTATGGCTACACCTTC
CAWREGGNYGYTF
>NA|TRBV4-1|TRBJ2-2|NA|15
TGCGCCAGCAGACCGATCGACAGATCCACCGGGGAGCTGTTTTTT
CASRPIDRSTGELFF
>NA|TRBV14|TRBJ2-1|NA|16
TGTGCCAGCAGCCAGAAGGGCCAAAAGACCTACAATGAGCAGTTCTTC
CASSQKGQKTYNEQFF
>NA|TRBV5-6|TRBJ1-1|NA|13
TGTGCCAGCAGGCCTTTGGAGAACACTGAAGCTTTCTTT
CASRPLENTEAFF
>NA|TRBV18|TRBJ2-7|NA|18
TGTGCCAGCTCACCAATAGTATCGAGCGGAGCTTTATCCTACGAGCAGTACTTC
CASSPIVSSGALSYEQYF
>NA|TRBV6-6|TRBJ2-7|TRBD1|15
TGTGCCAGCAGCGATACCGGGACAGGGAAATACGAGCAGTACTTC
CASSDTGTGKYEQYF
>NA|TRBV29-1|TRBJ1-2|NA|15
TGCAGCGTTGAAGGAGAAGGGAAATCGGACTATGGCTACACCTTC
CSVEGEGKSDYGYTF
>NA|TRBV5-6|TRBJ1-1|NA|13
TGTGCCAGCAGCTTCCAAGAGAACACTGAAGCTTTCTTT
CASSFQENTEAFF
>NA|TRBV19|TRBJ2-7|NA|14
TGTGCCAGTAGTATATTGCAGGGCCCCTACGAGCAGTACTTC
CASSILQGPYEQYF
>NA|TRBV6-4|TRBJ1-2|NA|15
TGTGCCAGCAGTCCGAACTATGACGGTACCTATGGCTACACCTTC
CASSPNYDGTYGYTF
>once|TRBV15|TRBJ2-7|NA|15
TGTGCCACCAGCAATTCTGTCGGGGATACGAGCGAGCAGTACTTC
CATSNSVGDTSEQYF
>NA|TRBV6-5|TRBJ1-1|TRBD1|13
TGTGCCAGCAGACTACACAGGGGGGCTGAAGCTTTCTTT
CASRLHRGAEAFF
>once|TRBV14|TRBJ2-7|NA|12
TGTGCCAGCAGCCCATTAGGCTACGAGCAGTACTTC
CASSPLGYEQYF
>NA|TRBV18|TRBJ2-5|TRBD2|14
TGTGCCAGCTCACCCCGGGGGGGCCAAGAGACCCAGTACTTC
CASSPRGGQETQYF
>NA|TRBV2|TRBJ1-4|NA|16
TGTGCCAGCAGTGATTACCTAGCAGCAACTAATGAAAAACTGTTTTTT
CASSDYLAATNEKLFF
>few|TRBV9|TRBJ1-5|NA|15
TGTGCCAGCAGCGTAGGGGGGTTGGGGGATCAGCCCCAGCATTTT
CASSVGGLGDQPQHF
>few|TRBV28|TRBJ1-2|TRBD1|14
TGTGCCAGCAGTTCCGCCGACAGGGGTGGTGGCTACACCTTC
CASSSADRGGGYTF
>NA|TRBV2|TRBJ2-7|TRBD1|11
TGTGCCAGCAGCGTCGACAGGGCGCAGTACTTC
CASSVDRAQYF
>NA|TRBV25-1|TRBJ2-3|NA|16
TGTGCCAGCAGTATAGGTGGCCGGGTGAGCACAGATACGCAGTATTTT
CASSIGGRVSTDTQYF
>NA|TRBV4-3|TRBJ2-7|NA|14
TGCGCCAGCAGCCGGCAGGGAGGACCCTACGAGCAGTACTTC
CASSRQGGPYEQYF
>NA|TRBV9|TRBJ2-5|TRBD2|17
TGTGCCAGCAGCGCAAACCCGCGGGGGGGCAGTGGAGAGACCCAGTACTTC
CASSANPRGGSGETQYF
>NA|TRBV27|TRBJ1-2|NA|15
TGTGCCAGCAGTTCCCGCCGGGCGGGCGTGGACGGCTACACCTTC
CASSSRRAGVDGYTF
>NA|TRBV4-2|TRBJ2-7|NA|15
TGTGCCAGCAGCCAAAAAGACTCACACTCCTACGAGCAGTACTTC
CASSQKDSHSYEQYF
>NA|TRBV18|TRBJ2-1|NA|15
TGTGCCAGCTCACCCGGTCCTATCCTTGGGGGTGAGCAGTTCTTC
CASSPGPILGGEQFF
>few|TRBV10-3|TRBJ1-4|TRBD1|17
TGTGCCATCAGTGAGCCTACAGGGGGAGCTTCTAATGAAAAACTGTTTTTT
CAISEPTGGASNEKLFF
>few|TRBV2|TRBJ2-3|NA|13
TGTGCCAGCAGTCCCCCGTTCACAGATACGCAGTATTTT
CASSPPFTDTQYF
>once|TRBV7-2|TRBJ2-7|NA|13
TGTGCCAGCAGCTTAAGTCTTCCCTACGAGCAGTACTTC
CASSLSLPYEQYF
>NA|TRBV19|TRBJ1-5|NA|13
TGTGCCAGTAGTATAGCGGGGAGGCAGCCCCAGCATTTT
CASSIAGRQPQHF
>few|TRBV15|TRBJ2-2|NA|14
TGTGCCACCAGCGGGGGTGGAGACACCGGGGAGCTGTTTTTT
CATSGGGDTGELFF
>NA|TRBV27|TRBJ2-1|NA|13
TGTGCCAGCAGATATGTGGCGCTCAATGAGCAGTTCTTC
CASRYVALNEQFF
>NA|TRBV19|TRBJ2-1|NA|12
TGTGCCAGTAGTATATCGGCAAATGAGCAGTTCTTC
CASSISANEQFF
>NA|TRBV29-1|TRBJ1-6|NA|13
TGCAGCGTTGGGTGGGATGATAATTCACCCCTCCACTTT
CSVGWDDNSPLHF
>few|TRBV7-2|TRBJ1-1|TRBD1|16
TGTGCCAGCAGCTTAGCGCGGGGGACAGGGGGCCCTGAAGCTTTCTTT
CASSLARGTGGPEAFF
>NA|TRBV4-3|TRBJ1-2|NA|13
TGCGCCAGCAGCCAGAGTACAGTCTATGGCTACACCTTC
CASSQSTVYGYTF
>NA|TRBV4-3|TRBJ1-1|NA|15
TGCGCCAGCAGCCAAGATGAAGGTTGGAACACTGAAGCTTTCTTT
CASSQDEGWNTEAFF
>NA|TRBV13|TRBJ2-1|NA|16
TGTGCCAGCAGCTTGGGACTCGGGAGCTCCTACAATGAGCAGTTCTTC
CASSLGLGSSYNEQFF
>NA|TRBV4-1|TRBJ2-3|NA|15
TGCGCCAGCAGCCAAGCGGGGCGAGGCACAGATACGCAGTATTTT
CASSQAGRGTDTQYF
>NA|TRBV7-8|TRBJ2-1|TRBD1|16
TGTGCCAGCAGCTTGTACGGGACAGGGACCGGCAATGAGCAGTTCTTC
CASSLYGTGTGNEQFF
>NA|TRBV10-3|TRBJ2-1|TRBD2|17
TGTGCCATCACCTCGACTAGCGGGGGGTCAACCTACAATGAGCAGTTCTTC
CAITSTSGGSTYNEQFF